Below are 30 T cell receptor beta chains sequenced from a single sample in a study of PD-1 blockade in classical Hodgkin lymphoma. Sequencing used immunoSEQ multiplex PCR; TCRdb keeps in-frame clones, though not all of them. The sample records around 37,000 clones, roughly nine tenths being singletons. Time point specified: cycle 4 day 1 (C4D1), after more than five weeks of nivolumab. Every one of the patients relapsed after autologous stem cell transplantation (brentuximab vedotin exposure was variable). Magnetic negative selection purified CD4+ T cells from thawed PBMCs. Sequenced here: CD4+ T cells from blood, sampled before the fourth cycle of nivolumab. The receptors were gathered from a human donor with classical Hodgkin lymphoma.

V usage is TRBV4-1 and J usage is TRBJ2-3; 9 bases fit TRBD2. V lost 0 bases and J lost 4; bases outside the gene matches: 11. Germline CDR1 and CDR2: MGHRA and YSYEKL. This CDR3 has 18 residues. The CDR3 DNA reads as TGCGCCAGCAGCCAAGAGTCCCGAGGAATAGCGGGAGCAGATACGCAGTATTTT. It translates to CASSQESRGIAGADTQYF.

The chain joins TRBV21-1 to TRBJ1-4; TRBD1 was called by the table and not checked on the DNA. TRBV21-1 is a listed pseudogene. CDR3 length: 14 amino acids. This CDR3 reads CASSKAGNNEKLFF. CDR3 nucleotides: TGTGCCAGCAGCAAAGCGGGCAATAATGAAAAACTGTTTTTT.

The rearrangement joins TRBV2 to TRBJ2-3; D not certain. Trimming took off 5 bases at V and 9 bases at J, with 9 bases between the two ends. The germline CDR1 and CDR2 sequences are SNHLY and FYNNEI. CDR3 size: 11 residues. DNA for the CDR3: TGTGCCAGCAGTCCCTCCGTCACGCAGTATTTT. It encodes CASSPSVTQYF.

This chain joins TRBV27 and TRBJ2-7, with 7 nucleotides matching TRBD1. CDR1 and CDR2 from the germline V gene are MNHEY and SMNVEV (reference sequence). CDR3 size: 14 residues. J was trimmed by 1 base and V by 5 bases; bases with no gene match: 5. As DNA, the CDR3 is TGTGCCAGCAGTCCCTCGGGACAGTCCTACGAGCAGTACTTC. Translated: CASSPSGQSYEQYF.

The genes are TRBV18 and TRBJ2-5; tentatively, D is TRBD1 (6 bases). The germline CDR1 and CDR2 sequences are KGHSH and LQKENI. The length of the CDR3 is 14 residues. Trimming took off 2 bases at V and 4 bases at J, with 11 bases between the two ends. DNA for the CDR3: TGTGCCAGCTCACCAGCTGACAGGTCAGAGACCCAGTACTTC. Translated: CASSPADRSETQYF.

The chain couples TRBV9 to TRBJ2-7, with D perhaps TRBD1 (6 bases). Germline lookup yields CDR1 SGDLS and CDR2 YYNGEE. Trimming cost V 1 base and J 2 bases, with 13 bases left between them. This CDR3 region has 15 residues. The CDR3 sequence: CASSVPGQSTYEQYF. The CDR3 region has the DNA TGTGCCAGCAGCGTACCCGGACAGTCTACCTACGAGCAGTACTTC.

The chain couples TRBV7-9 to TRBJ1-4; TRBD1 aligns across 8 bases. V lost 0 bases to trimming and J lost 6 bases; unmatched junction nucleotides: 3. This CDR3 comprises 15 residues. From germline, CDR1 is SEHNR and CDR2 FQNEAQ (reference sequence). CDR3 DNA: TGTGCCAGCAGCTTAGCCTCAGGGGGCCATGAAAAACTGTTTTTT. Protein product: CASSLASGGHEKLFF.

The CDR3 DNA sequence: TGTGCCAGCAGTTTAACCCGTTACGGGACTAACTCGGATGAGCAGTTCTTC. This translates into CASSLTRYGTNSDEQFF. This chain connects TRBV27 to TRBJ2-1, with 7 bases fitting TRBD2. The CDR3 is made up of 17 amino acids. Germline trimming cut 2 bases from V and 8 bases from J; bases unmatched to any gene: 15. From germline, CDR1 is MNHEY and CDR2 SMNVEV (reference sequence).

The CDR3 region has the DNA TGTGCCAGCAGCTCAATGAAGAAACAGGCGGATACGCAGTATTTT. As protein: CASSSMKKQADTQYF. V usage is TRBV5-4 and J usage is TRBJ2-3; weak D call: TRBD1 (5 bases). Germline V gene data show CDR1 as SGHNT and CDR2 as YYREEE (reference sequence). Trimming left V 3 bases short and J 6 bases short, with 17 bases between. The CDR3 consists of 15 residues.

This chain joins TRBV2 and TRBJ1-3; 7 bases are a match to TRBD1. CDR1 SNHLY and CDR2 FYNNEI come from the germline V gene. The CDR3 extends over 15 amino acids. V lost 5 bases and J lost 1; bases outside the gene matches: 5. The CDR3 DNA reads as TGTGCCAGCAGTCCCCGGGACAGATCTGGAAACACCATATATTTT. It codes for CASSPRDRSGNTIYF.

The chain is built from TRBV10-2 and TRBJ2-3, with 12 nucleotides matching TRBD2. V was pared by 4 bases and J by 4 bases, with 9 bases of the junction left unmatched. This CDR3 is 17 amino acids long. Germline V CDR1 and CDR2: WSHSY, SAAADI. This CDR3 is CASSGLASGRVADTQYF. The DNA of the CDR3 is TGCGCCAGCAGTGGGTTGGCTAGCGGGAGGGTCGCAGATACGCAGTATTTT.

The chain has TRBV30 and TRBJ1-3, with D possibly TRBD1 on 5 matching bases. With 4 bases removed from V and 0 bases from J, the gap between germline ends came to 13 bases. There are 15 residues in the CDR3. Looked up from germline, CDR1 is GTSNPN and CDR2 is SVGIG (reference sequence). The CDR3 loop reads CAWISRGISGNTIYF. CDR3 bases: TGTGCCTGGATTTCCCGGGGGATCTCTGGAAACACCATATATTTT. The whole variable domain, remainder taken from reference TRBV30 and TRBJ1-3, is SQTIHQWPATLVQPVGSPLSLECTVEGTSNPNLYWYRQAAGRGLQLLFYSVGIGQISSEVPQNLSASRPQDRQFILSSKKLLLSDSGFYLCAWISRGISGNTIYFGEGSWLTVV.

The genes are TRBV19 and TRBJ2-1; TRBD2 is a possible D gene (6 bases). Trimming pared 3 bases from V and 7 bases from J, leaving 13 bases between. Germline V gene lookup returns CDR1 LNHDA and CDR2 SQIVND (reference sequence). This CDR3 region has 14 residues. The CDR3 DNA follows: TGTGCCAGTAGTATCGGTCCCGGGAGTAATGAGCAGTTCTTC. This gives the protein CASSIGPGSNEQFF.

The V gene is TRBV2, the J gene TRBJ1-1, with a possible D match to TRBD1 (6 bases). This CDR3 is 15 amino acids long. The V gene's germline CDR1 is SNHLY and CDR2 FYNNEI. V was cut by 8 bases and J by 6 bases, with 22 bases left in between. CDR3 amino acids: CASGEPGAGEAEAFF. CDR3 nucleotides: TGTGCCAGCGGGGAGCCAGGGGCCGGGGAGGCTGAAGCTTTCTTT.

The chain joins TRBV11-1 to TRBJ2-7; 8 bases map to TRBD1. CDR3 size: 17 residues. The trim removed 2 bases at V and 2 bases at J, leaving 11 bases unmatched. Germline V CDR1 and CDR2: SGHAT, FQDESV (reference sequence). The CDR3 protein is CASSLNEGEQGAYEQYF. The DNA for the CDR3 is TGTGCCAGCAGCTTAAATGAAGGGGAACAGGGGGCCTACGAGCAGTACTTC.

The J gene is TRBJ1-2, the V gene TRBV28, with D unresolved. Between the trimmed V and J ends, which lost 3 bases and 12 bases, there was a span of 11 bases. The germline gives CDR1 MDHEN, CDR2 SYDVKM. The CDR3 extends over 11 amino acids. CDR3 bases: TGTGCCAGCAGTTTGGGGTGGGTTCACACCTTC. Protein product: CASSLGWVHTF.

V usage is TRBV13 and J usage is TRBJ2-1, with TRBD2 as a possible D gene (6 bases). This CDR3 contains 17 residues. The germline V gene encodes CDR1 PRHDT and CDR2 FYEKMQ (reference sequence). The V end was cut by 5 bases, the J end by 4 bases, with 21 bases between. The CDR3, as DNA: TGTGCCAGCAGCCCAAAATGGGGCGGGATAGCTTACAATGAGCAGTTCTTC. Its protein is CASSPKWGGIAYNEQFF.

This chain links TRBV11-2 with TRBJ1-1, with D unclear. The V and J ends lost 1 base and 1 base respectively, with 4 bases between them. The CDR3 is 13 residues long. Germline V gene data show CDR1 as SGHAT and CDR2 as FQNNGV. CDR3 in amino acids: CASSLGQNTEAFF. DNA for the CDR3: TGTGCCAGCAGCTTAGGACAGAACACTGAAGCTTTCTTT. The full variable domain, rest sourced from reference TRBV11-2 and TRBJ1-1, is EAGVAQSPRYKIIEKRQSVAFWCNPISGHATLYWYQQILGQGPKLLIQFQNNGVVDDSQLPKDRFSAERLKGVDSTLKIQPAKLEDSAVYLCASSLGQNTEAFFGQGTRLTVV.

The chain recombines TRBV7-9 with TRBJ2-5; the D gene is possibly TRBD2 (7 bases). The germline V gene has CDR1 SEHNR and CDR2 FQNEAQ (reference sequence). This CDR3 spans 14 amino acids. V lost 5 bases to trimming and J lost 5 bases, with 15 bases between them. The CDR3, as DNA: TGTGCCAGCAGCCCGATGGGGGGGCGGGAGACCCAGTACTTC. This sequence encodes CASSPMGGRETQYF.

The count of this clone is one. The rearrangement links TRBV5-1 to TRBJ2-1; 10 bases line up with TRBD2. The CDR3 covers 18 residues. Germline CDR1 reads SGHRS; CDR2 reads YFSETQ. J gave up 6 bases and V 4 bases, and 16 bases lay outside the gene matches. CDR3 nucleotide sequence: TGCGCCAGCAGCCCGATACCTTTTCCAGCGGGAGGGATCAATGAGCAGTTCTTC. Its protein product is CASSPIPFPAGGINEQFF.

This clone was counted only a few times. CDR3 bases: TGTGCCAGCAGTTACCGTGGGACAGCCGCTAACTATGGCTACACCTTC. Residues: CASSYRGTAANYGYTF. The rearrangement joins TRBV6-5 to TRBJ1-2; TRBD1 agrees at 7 bases. The CDR3 extends over 16 amino acids. J lost 0 bases, V lost 2 bases, and 6 bases had no gene match. Germline V lookup: CDR1 MNHEY, CDR2 SVGAGI.

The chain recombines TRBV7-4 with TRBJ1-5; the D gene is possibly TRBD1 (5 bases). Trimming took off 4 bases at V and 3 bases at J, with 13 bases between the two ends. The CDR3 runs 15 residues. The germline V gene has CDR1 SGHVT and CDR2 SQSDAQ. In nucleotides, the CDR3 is TGTGCCAGCAGCTCCTACGGGACGGACAATCAGCCCCAGCATTTT. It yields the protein CASSSYGTDNQPQHF.

The CDR3 protein is CASRFPSPSGEQYF. The CDR3 DNA is TGTGCCAGTAGATTCCCCTCCCCTTCGGGCGAGCAGTACTTC. This sequence joins TRBV19 and TRBJ2-7, with D unresolved. This CDR3 contains 14 residues. Trimming shortened V by 6 bases and J by 6 bases, and 18 bases separated the two germline ends. The germline CDR1 and CDR2 sequences are LNHDA and SQIVND (reference sequence).

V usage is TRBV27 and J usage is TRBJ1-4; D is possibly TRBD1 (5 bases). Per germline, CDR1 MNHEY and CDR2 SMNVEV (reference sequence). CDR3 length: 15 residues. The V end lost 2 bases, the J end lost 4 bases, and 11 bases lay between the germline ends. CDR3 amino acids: CASSLGGSYNEKLFF. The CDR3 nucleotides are TGTGCCAGCAGTTTAGGGGGGAGCTATAATGAAAAACTGTTTTTT.

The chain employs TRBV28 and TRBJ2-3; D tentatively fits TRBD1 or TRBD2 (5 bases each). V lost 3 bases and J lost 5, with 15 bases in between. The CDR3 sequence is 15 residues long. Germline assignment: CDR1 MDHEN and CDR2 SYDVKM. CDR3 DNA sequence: TGTGCCAGCAGTTTGAGGGGAGAAGGTCGAGATACGCAGTATTTT. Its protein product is CASSLRGEGRDTQYF.

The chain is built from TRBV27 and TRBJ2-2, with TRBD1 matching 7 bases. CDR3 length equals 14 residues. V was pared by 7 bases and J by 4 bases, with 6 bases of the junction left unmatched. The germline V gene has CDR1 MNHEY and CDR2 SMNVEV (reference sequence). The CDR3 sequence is CASTRDRSTGELFF. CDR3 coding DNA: TGTGCCAGCACCAGGGACAGATCCACCGGGGAGCTGTTTTTT.

CDR3 DNA sequence: TGTGCCTGGAGTGTACGAGGGGGTAATGAAAAACTGTTTTTT. It specifies CAWSVRGGNEKLFF. The chain is built from TRBV30 and TRBJ1-4; weak D call: TRBD1 (6 bases). In germline, CDR1 is GTSNPN, CDR2 SVGIG (reference sequence). The CDR3 loop spans 14 amino acids. V was clipped by 0 bases and J by 4 bases, with 9 bases between them.

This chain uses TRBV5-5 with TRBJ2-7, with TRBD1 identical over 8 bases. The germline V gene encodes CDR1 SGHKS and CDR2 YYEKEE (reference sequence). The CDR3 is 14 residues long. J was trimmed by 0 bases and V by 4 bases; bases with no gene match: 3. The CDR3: CASSRTGNSYEQYF. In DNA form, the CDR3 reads TGTGCCAGCAGCCGGACAGGGAACTCCTACGAGCAGTACTTC.

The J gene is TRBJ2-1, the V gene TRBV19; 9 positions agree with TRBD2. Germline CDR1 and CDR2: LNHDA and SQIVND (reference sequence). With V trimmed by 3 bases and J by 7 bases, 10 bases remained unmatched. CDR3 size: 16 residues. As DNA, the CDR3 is TGTGCCAGTAGTATTAGGGCGGGAGGGTCCACGAATGAGCAGTTCTTC. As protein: CASSIRAGGSTNEQFF.

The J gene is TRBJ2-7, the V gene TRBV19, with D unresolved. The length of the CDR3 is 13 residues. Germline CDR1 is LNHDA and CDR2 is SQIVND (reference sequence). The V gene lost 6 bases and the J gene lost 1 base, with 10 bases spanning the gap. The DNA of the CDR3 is TGTGCCAGTAGCAGACAAGCATCCTACGAGCAGTACTTC. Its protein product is CASSRQASYEQYF. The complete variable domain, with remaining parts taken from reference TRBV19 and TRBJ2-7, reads DGGITQSPKYLFRKEGQNVTLSCEQNLNHDAMYWYRQDPGQGLRLIYYSQIVNDFQKGDIAEGYSVSREKKESFPLTVTSAQKNPTAFYLCASSRQASYEQYFGPGTRLTVT.